This T cell receptor (beta chain) was sequenced during a study of control samples from healthy donors and cancer patients. Germline CDR1 and CDR2: SQVTM and ANQGSEA. The CDR3 is 13 amino acids. The V and J ends lost 4 bases and 8 bases respectively, with 17 bases between them. Repertoires were generated with immunoSEQ multiplex PCR, while TCRdb's copy carries only in-frame clones and drops some. The table has about 130,000 clones, 90% to 95% seen once. The chain is built from TRBV29-1 and TRBJ1-2, with a possible D match to TRBD1 (5 bases). The receptor's source is a man between 60 and 75 years old with colorectal cancer. The specimen was PBMCs. The DNA of the CDR3 is TGCAGCGTTGGGGACTCCCAGGTGTTGGGCTACACCTTC. Encoded protein: CSVGDSQVLGYTF.